Listed below are T cell receptor beta chains from one sample, sequenced in a study of cytomegalovirus exposure and HLA in healthy donors. The repertoire was sequenced with immunoSEQ multiplex PCR; TCRdb's copy has only in-frame clones and lacks some. The sample holds about 130,000 clones, approximately 79% seen once. Sequencing used PBMCs. These TCRs come from a man aged 18-30 years in good health and CMV-seropositive. Each CDR3 is given with its conserved first and last residue. Each record gives: J gene, clone size, V gene, D gene, CDR3 protein, CDR3 DNA. D genes are given only for firm matches. Clone size is not always given. Where it is, it says once, few, many or a class for expanded clones.

>TRBJ2-3|.|TRBV5-1|.
CASSPEGGIDTQYF
TGCGCCAGCAGCCCTGAAGGGGGTATAGATACGCAGTATTTT
>TRBJ1-3|.|TRBV10-3|TRBD1
CAIRGQASGNTIYF
TGTGCCATCAGGGGACAGGCCTCTGGAAACACCATATATTTT
>TRBJ1-2|few|TRBV25-1|TRBD1
CASSDNRGNSYGYTF
TGTGCCAGCAGTGATAACAGGGGGAATAGCTATGGCTACACCTTC
>TRBJ2-7|.|TRBV5-4|TRBD2
CASSPESGRGSYEQYF
TGTGCCAGCAGTCCAGAAAGCGGGAGGGGATCCTACGAGCAGTACTTC
>TRBJ1-1|once|TRBV5-6|.
CASSFSLLITEAFF
TGTGCCAGCAGCTTTTCACTCCTCATAACTGAAGCTTTCTTT
>TRBJ2-6|.|TRBV10-2|.
CASSYRGGSGANVLTF
TGCGCCAGCAGTTACAGGGGAGGCTCTGGGGCCAACGTCCTGACTTTC
>TRBJ1-2|.|TRBV15|.
CATSRGGGATRGYTF
TGTGCCACCAGCAGAGGAGGGGGGGCGACGAGGGGCTACACCTTC
>TRBJ1-1|once|TRBV19|.
CASSARALSWSTEAFF
TGTGCCAGTAGTGCGAGGGCACTGAGCTGGAGCACTGAAGCTTTCTTT
>TRBJ2-5|.|TRBV27|.
CASRSPSNFLQETQYF
TGTGCCAGCCGGAGCCCTTCGAATTTTCTCCAAGAGACCCAGTACTTC
>TRBJ1-5|.|TRBV19|TRBD1
CASKGGTGGNGPQHF
TGTGCCAGTAAGGGCGGGACAGGGGGAAATGGGCCCCAGCATTTT
>TRBJ2-5|.|TRBV2|TRBD2
CATLAGGPQETQYF
TGTGCCACTTTAGCGGGGGGGCCCCAAGAGACCCAGTACTTC
>TRBJ1-4|.|TRBV13|TRBD1
CASSLRTGGGKLFF
TGTGCCAGCAGCCTGCGGACAGGGGGCGGGAAACTGTTTTTT
>TRBJ2-5|.|TRBV6-5|.
CASSYQASMETQYF
TGTGCCAGCAGTTACCAGGCTAGCATGGAGACCCAGTACTTC
>TRBJ2-1|.|TRBV5-1|.
CASSLDSANYNEQFF
TGCGCCAGCAGTCTGGACAGCGCCAACTACAATGAGCAGTTCTTC
>TRBJ2-3|few|TRBV27|TRBD2
CASSFHVAGGKDTQYF
TGTGCCAGCAGTTTCCATGTAGCGGGAGGGAAAGATACGCAGTATTTT
>TRBJ2-7|once|TRBV11-3|.
CASSPDSGTYEQYF
TGTGCCAGCAGCCCAGACTCCGGGACCTACGAGCAGTACTTC
>TRBJ2-7|.|TRBV7-2|.
CASSFFTGSEQYF
TGTGCCAGCAGCTTCTTCACAGGGTCCGAGCAGTACTTC
>TRBJ2-7|.|TRBV5-4|TRBD2
CASSGGGSSYEQYF
TGTGCCAGCAGCGGCGGCGGGAGCTCCTACGAGCAGTACTTC
>TRBJ2-7|once|TRBV10-3|TRBD2
CAISGGLAGASYEQYF
TGTGCCATCAGTGGGGGACTAGCGGGAGCATCCTACGAGCAGTACTTC
>TRBJ1-4|.|TRBV2|TRBD1
CASRRTGGSVEKLFF
TGTGCCAGCAGGCGGACAGGGGGCTCGGTTGAAAAACTGTTTTTT
>TRBJ2-5|.|TRBV5-6|TRBD2
CASSLWGGQETQYF
TGTGCCAGCAGCTTGTGGGGGGGCCAAGAGACCCAGTACTTC
>TRBJ2-5|.|TRBV16|.
CASSRAPPETQYF
TGTGCCAGCTCCCGAGCCCCCCCGGAGACCCAGTACTTC
>TRBJ1-2|few|TRBV6-4|.
CASTDRGYGYTF
TGTGCCAGCACCGACAGAGGCTATGGCTACACCTTC
>TRBJ2-5|.|TRBV27|TRBD2
CASSPASGRTETQYF
TGTGCCAGCAGTCCCGCTAGCGGGAGAACGGAGACCCAGTACTTC
>TRBJ1-1|.|TRBV10-2|.
CASRSWGDTEAFF
TGCGCCAGCAGGTCATGGGGGGACACTGAAGCTTTCTTT
>TRBJ1-5|.|TRBV19|.
CASRSGHYSNQPQHF
TGTGCCAGTAGGTCAGGGCATTATAGCAATCAGCCCCAGCATTTT
>TRBJ2-7|once|TRBV7-9|TRBD1
CASSSRDRAAYEQYF
TGTGCCAGCAGCTCTCGGGACAGGGCAGCCTACGAGCAGTACTTC
>TRBJ2-5|.|TRBV27|TRBD2
CASSPVLAGGQETQYF
TGTGCCAGCAGTCCGGTCCTAGCGGGAGGACAAGAGACCCAGTACTTC
>TRBJ1-1|.|TRBV18|TRBD1
CASSLSRTGSLAEAFF
TGTGCCAGCTCGCTTTCCCGGACAGGGTCTTTGGCTGAAGCTTTCTTT
>TRBJ2-1|.|TRBV29-1|TRBD2
CSLGAGVSYNEQFF
TGCAGTCTCGGGGCGGGGGTCTCCTACAATGAGCAGTTCTTC
>TRBJ2-1|.|TRBV7-2|.
CASRSHTGGTSRYEQFF
TGTGCCAGCAGGTCTCACACAGGGGGGACTAGCCGGTATGAGCAGTTCTTC
>TRBJ2-7|.|TRBV7-9|.
CASSLAGSVTYEQYF
TGTGCCAGCAGCTTAGCGGGTAGCGTCACATACGAGCAGTACTTC
>TRBJ1-1|.|TRBV11-2|.
CASSPTLGLMNTEAFF
TGTGCCAGCAGCCCGACCCTCGGACTTATGAACACTGAAGCTTTCTTT
>TRBJ2-3|.|TRBV7-9|TRBD2
CASSLGGASGATDTQYF
TGTGCCAGCAGCTTAGGGGGGGCTAGCGGGGCCACAGATACGCAGTATTTT
>TRBJ2-1|.|TRBV6-5|TRBD2
CASQRGGFDNEQFF
TGTGCCAGCCAGCGGGGGGGCTTTGACAATGAGCAGTTCTTC
>TRBJ1-1|once|TRBV7-9|.
CASSLTRLGTPNTEAFF
TGTGCCAGCAGCTTAACTAGACTGGGGACACCTAACACTGAAGCTTTCTTT
>TRBJ2-7|once|TRBV7-3|TRBD2
CASSLTTSGRAGSYEQYF
TGTGCCAGCAGCTTAACGACTAGCGGGAGGGCCGGCTCCTACGAGCAGTACTTC
>TRBJ2-4|.|TRBV28|TRBD1
CASGTGGGNIQYF
TGTGCCAGCGGGACAGGGGGCGGAAACATTCAGTACTTC
>TRBJ2-5|.|TRBV5-4|TRBD1
CASRTTQTGRQETQYF
TGTGCCAGCAGGACTACCCAGACAGGGCGGCAAGAGACCCAGTACTTC
>TRBJ2-2|.|TRBV29-1|.
CSVVGGWTGELFF
TGCAGCGTTGTTGGGGGGTGGACCGGGGAGCTGTTTTTT
>TRBJ2-7|.|TRBV7-8|.
CASSLRQGSGEQYF
TGTGCCAGCAGCTTAAGGCAGGGATCTGGCGAGCAGTACTTC
>TRBJ2-1|.|TRBV6-5|TRBD2
CASSRLAVNEQFF
TGTGCCAGCAGCAGACTAGCGGTAAATGAGCAGTTCTTC